The clone carrying this T cell receptor (beta chain) was detected a few times. Its antigen remains unknown. This record belongs to a study of early T cells in non-severe SARS-CoV-2 infection. Attachment of unique molecular identifiers was made to individual cDNA molecules. TCRdb analysed the 5' RACE reads with MiXCR anew, one entry per CDR3 protein. Among tens of thousands of distinct CDR3 sequences listed, approximately 14% were seen once. V was shortened by 7 bases and J by 5 bases, with 13 bases between the two germline ends. This CDR3 has 13 amino acids. CDR1 WSHSY and CDR2 SAAADI come from the germline V gene. General observations from the study: The matching step, a VDJdb search, favored anti-spike CD8 responses and missed private and CD4 specificities.

The genes are TRBV10-2 and TRBJ2-3, with D perhaps given as TRBD1 or TRBD2 (5 bases each). This receptor was identified in an adult who was a healthcare worker with PCR-confirmed SARS-CoV-2 infection or an uninfected control (not recorded which). The sequenced sample was whole blood, obtained at baseline. This CDR3 is CASNRDAEDTQYF. CDR3 DNA: TGCGCCAGCAATAGGGACGCCGAAGATACGCAGTATTTT.